This record covers a single T cell receptor beta chain. Its specificity is unknown. Sequencing used immunoSEQ multiplex PCR; TCRdb keeps in-frame clones, though not all of them. The table lists more than 70,000 clones, approximately 90% of them singletons. This entry is derived from a study of graft-versus-host responses after intestinal transplantation. Findings of the study overall: Recipient-marrow GvH clones were detected, some having first appeared in ileum or blood.

Germline V gives CDR1 SGDLS, CDR2 YYNGEE. The CDR3 runs to 12 residues. The ends were cut back, 8 bases at V and 5 bases at J, with 11 bases in the middle. The starting material was unstimulated CD8+ T cells sorted from spleen or lymph node cells, obtained before transplant. The receptor's source is a human donor who was the organ donor for an intestinal transplant. The chain uses TRBV9 and TRBJ2-1; D is possibly TRBD2 (5 bases). DNA for the CDR3: TGTGCCAGTAGGGCAGCGGACAATGAGCAGTTCTTC. Protein sequence: CASRAADNEQFF.